What follows describes a single T cell receptor (beta chain). Its specificity is not known. This CDR3 region has 18 residues. Relapse was seen in all patients after autologous stem cell transplantation, and brentuximab vedotin exposure was variable. The data were obtained in a study of PD-1 blockade in classical Hodgkin lymphoma. Study-wide points: Complete responders' baseline diversity resembled that of newly diagnosed patients. The repertoire differences lack a defined cause, possibly disease activity or prior therapy. Compared with baseline, CD4+ but not CD8+ TCR diversity had risen significantly by C4D1.

The repertoire was sequenced with immunoSEQ multiplex PCR; TCRdb's copy has only in-frame clones and lacks some. The sample has about 26,000 clones, approximately 67% seen once. The sequencing used peripheral blood mononuclear cells (PBMCs), collected before the second cycle of nivolumab. V is TRBV21-1 and J is TRBJ2-7; the D segment call TRBD2 is taken from the table without a DNA check. TRBV21-1 is marked as a pseudogene. The origin of this receptor is a human donor with classical Hodgkin lymphoma. The CDR3, as DNA: TGTGCCAGCAGCAAAGGGCCTAGCGGGAGGGCCGGAGTAAACGAGCAGTACTTC. Residues: CASSKGPSGRAGVNEQYF.